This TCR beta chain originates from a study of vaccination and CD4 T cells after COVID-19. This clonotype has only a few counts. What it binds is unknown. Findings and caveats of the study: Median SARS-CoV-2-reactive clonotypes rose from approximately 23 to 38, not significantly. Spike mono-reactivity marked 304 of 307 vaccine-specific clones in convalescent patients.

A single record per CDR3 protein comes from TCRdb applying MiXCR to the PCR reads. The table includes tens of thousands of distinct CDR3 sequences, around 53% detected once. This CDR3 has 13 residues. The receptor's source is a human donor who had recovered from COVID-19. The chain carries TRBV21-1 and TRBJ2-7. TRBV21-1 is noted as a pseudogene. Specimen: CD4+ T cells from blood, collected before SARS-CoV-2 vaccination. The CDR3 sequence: CASKREKPYEQYF. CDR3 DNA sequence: TGTGCCAGCAAAAGGGAAAAGCCCTACGAGCAGTACTTC.